These 9 T cell receptor beta chains were sequenced from one sample in a study of prognosis after radiotherapy for stage I lung cancer. Using two-round multiplex PCR, the authors amplified TCR beta CDR3 from genomic DNA. First-round PCR amplification was performed with primers specific to each TRBV and TRBJ gene. TCRdb analysed the multiplex PCR reads with MiXCR anew, one entry per CDR3 protein. The table lists about 16,000 distinct CDR3 sequences, around 29% of them singletons. This specimen was PBMCs, taken before or after stereotactic body radiation therapy (not recorded which). The receptors derive from a donor of 50 years or more with non-small cell lung cancer.

By sample fraction, this clonotype is medium-sized. The chain links TRBV2 to TRBJ2-1; unclear D gene. The CDR3 spans 14 residues. Germline CDR1 and CDR2: SNHLY and FYNNEI. Between the trimmed V and J ends, which lost 4 bases and 6 bases, there was a span of 13 bases. CDR3 loop: CASSGSSPVNEQFF. As DNA, the CDR3 is TGTGCCAGCAGTGGGAGTTCCCCGGTCAATGAGCAGTTCTTC.

Points on this clonotype: This likely came from a read error, as a far larger clone is one base away. CDR3 sequence: CANTRSMGQPQHF. CDR3 DNA: TGTGCCAACACAAGGTCGATGGGGCAGCCCCAGCATTTT. The chain uses TRBV6-1 and TRBJ1-5; D is ambiguous. Germline CDR1 is MNHNS and CDR2 is SASEGT. This CDR3 contains 13 residues. The germline V and J ends were trimmed by 10 bases and 7 bases, with 17 bases remaining between them.

With respect to this clonotype: This sequence is one base from a far larger clone and is likely a read error. The V gene is TRBV20-1, the J gene TRBJ2-5, with 7 bases matching TRBD2. The assigned J gene may be wrong: the sequence end matches TRBJ2-1 better. The CDR3 totals 14 residues. CDR1 is DFQATT and CDR2 is SNEGSKA in the germline V gene (reference sequence). The CDR3 loop reads CSARVRESPNKQFF. DNA of the CDR3: TGCAGTGCTAGAGTGCGGGAGTCTCCCAATAAGCAGTTCTTC.

This clonotype showed up just once. A far larger clone is off by one base, so a read error is likely. This rearrangement joins TRBV6-9 to TRBJ2-7; 8 bases line up with TRBD1. V dropped 7 bases and J dropped 1; count of bases not matched to a gene: 12. In germline, CDR1 is MNHGY, CDR2 SVAAGI. The CDR3 loop spans 16 amino acids. The CDR3 sequence is CASNPRGTGRSYEQYF. The CDR3 DNA reads TGTGCCAGCAACCCTCGCGGGACAGGCAGATCCTACGAGCAGTACTTC.

This clonotype is large (0.1 to 1%) by share. The rearrangement joins TRBV27 to TRBJ2-3; the D is unclear. V was cut by 0 bases and J by 0 bases, with 7 bases left in between. The CDR3 consists of 15 residues. The germline CDR1 and CDR2 sequences are MNHEY and SMNVEV (reference sequence). The CDR3 protein is CASSLSPDSTDTQYF. Written as DNA, the CDR3 is TGTGCCAGCAGTTTATCCCCGGACAGCACAGATACGCAGTATTTT.

Relative to its sample, this clonotype is medium-sized. V and J are TRBV6-2 or TRBV6-3 and TRBJ2-1, with D unclear. The CDR3 extends over 13 amino acids. Trimming took off 0 bases at V and 7 bases at J, with 7 bases between the two ends. The germline V gene encodes CDR1 MNHEY and CDR2 SVGEGT. CDR3 region: CASSYSGPNEQFF. Here the CDR3 DNA reads TGTGCCAGCAGTTACTCGGGTCCAAATGAGCAGTTCTTC.

This clonotype was detected ten times or more. The junction shows a germline mismatch at one end, possibly a read error. This chain joins TRBV12-5 and TRBJ2-7, with D possibly being TRBD1 or TRBD2 (5 bases each). The germline gives CDR1 LGHNT, CDR2 FRNRAP. This CDR3 contains 11 residues. The CDR3 region is CTSGPGRGQYF. The CDR3 coding sequence is TGTACTAGTGGCCCGGGGCGAGGGCAGTACTTC. The entire variable domain, with the rest obtained from reference TRBV12-5 and TRBJ2-7, is as follows: DARVTQTPRHKVTEMGQEVTMRCQPILGHNTVFWYRQTMMQGLELLAYFRNRAPLDDSGMPKDRFSAEMPDATLATLKIQPSEPRDSAVYFCTSGPGRGQYFGPGTRLTVT.

By share of the sample, this clonotype is medium-sized. The V gene is TRBV7-2, the J gene TRBJ2-5; tentatively, D is TRBD2 (5 bases). V lost 4 bases and J 1 base, leaving 13 bases between the germline ends. This CDR3 contains 15 residues. Germline values: CDR1 SGHTA, CDR2 FQGNSA. The CDR3 nucleotides are TGTGCCAGCAGCTACCTTTGGGGAGCCCAAGAGACCCAGTACTTC. Encoded protein: CASSYLWGAQETQYF.

This clonotype was seen many times. J is TRBJ2-7 and V is TRBV6-1; D remains ambiguous. This CDR3 comprises 14 residues. Germline V lookup: CDR1 MNHNS, CDR2 SASEGT. Trimming cost V 6 bases and J 1 base, with 13 bases left between them. The CDR3 loop is CASRERWMSYEQYF. The CDR3, as DNA: TGTGCCAGCAGAGAGAGGTGGATGTCCTACGAGCAGTACTTC.